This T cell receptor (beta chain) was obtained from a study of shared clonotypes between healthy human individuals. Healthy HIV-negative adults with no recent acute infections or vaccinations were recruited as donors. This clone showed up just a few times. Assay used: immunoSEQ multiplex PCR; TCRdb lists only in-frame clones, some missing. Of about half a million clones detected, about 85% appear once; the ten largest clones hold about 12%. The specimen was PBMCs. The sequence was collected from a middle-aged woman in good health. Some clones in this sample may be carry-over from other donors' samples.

CDR3 DNA: TGTGCCAGCAGCCGTATCGGGACTCCGTTGGGGGGAGAGCAGTTCTTC. Its protein is CASSRIGTPLGGEQFF. This chain connects TRBV4-2 to TRBJ2-1; perhaps TRBD2 as D (6 bases). In germline, CDR1 is LGHNA, CDR2 YNFKEQ. V was cut by 4 bases and J by 10 bases, with 23 bases left in between. The CDR3 has 16 residues.